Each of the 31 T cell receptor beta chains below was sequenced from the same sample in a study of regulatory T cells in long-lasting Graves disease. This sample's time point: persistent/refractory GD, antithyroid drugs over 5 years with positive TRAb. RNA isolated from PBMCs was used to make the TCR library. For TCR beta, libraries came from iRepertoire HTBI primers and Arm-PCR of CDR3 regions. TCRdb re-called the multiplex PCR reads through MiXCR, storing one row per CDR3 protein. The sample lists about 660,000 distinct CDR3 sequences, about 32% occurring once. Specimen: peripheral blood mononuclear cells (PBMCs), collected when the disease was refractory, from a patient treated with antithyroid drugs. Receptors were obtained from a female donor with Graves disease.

CDR3 bases: TGTGCCAGCAGCTTGGACAGGGTCCCCTATGGCTACACCTTC. Residues: CASSLDRVPYGYTF. This chain joins TRBV5-4 and TRBJ1-2; possibly TRBD1 for D (6 bases). The V end was cut by 0 bases, the J end by 4 bases, with 10 bases between. Germline V gene lookup returns CDR1 SGHNT and CDR2 YYREEE (reference sequence). The CDR3 has 14 amino acids. Full variable domain (remainder filled in from reference TRBV5-4 and TRBJ1-2): ETGVTQSPTHLIKTRGQQVTLRCSSQSGHNTVSWYQQALGQGPQFIFQYYREEENGRGNFPPRFSGLQFPNYSSELNVNALELDDSALYLCASSLDRVPYGYTFGSGTRLTVV.

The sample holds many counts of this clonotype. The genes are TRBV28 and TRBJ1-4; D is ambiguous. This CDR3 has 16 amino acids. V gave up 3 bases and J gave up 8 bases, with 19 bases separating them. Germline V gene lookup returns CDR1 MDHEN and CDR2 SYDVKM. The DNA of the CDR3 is TGTGCCAGCAGTTTGTCGTCCCCGGGAGGACGGGAAAAACTGTTTTTT. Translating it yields CASSLSSPGGREKLFF.

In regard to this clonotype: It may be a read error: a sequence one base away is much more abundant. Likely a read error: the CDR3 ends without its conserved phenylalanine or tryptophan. CDR3 nucleotides: TGTGCCAGCAGTAGACCGCCGGGACAGAAGACGCCTGGCTACACCCTC. This gives the protein CASSRPPGQKTPGYTL. The genes are TRBV6-2 or TRBV6-3 and TRBJ1-2; the match to TRBD1 covers 7 bases. The germline gives CDR1 MNHEY, CDR2 SVGEGT. With 5 bases clipped from V and 7 bases from J, the junction kept 16 bases outside the gene matches. The CDR3 contains 16 residues.

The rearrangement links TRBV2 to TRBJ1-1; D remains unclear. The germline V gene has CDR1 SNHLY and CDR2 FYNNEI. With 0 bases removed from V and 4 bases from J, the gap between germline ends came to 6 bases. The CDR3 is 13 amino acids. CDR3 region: CASSEAWVTEAFF. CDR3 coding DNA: TGTGCCAGCAGTGAAGCTTGGGTCACTGAAGCTTTCTTT.

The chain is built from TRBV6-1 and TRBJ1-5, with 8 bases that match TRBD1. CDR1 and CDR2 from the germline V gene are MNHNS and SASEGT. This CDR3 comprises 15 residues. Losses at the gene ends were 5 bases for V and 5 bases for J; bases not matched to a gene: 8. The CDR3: CASSRDRSGDQPQHF. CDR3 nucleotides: TGTGCCAGCAGTAGGGACAGGTCTGGGGATCAGCCCCAGCATTTT.

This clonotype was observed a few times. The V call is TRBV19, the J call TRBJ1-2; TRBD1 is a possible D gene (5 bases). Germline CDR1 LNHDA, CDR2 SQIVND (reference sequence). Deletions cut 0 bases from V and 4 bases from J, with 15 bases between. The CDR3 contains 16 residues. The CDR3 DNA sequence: TGTGCCAGTAGTATAGATCACGGGGCCGTGAGCTATGGCTACACCTTC. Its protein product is CASSIDHGAVSYGYTF.

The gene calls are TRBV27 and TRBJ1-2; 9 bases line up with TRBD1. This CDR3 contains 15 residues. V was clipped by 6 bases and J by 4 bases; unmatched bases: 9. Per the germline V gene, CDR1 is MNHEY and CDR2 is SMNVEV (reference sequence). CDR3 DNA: TGTGCCAGCAGCAGGACAGGGGTGTCATCCTATGGCTACACCTTC. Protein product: CASSRTGVSSYGYTF.

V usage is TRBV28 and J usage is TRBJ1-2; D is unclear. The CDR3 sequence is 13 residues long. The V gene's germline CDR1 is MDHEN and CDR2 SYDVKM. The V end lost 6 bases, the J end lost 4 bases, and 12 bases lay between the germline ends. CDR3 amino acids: CASSPHNAYGYTF. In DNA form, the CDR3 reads TGTGCCAGCAGCCCCCACAACGCCTATGGCTACACCTTC.

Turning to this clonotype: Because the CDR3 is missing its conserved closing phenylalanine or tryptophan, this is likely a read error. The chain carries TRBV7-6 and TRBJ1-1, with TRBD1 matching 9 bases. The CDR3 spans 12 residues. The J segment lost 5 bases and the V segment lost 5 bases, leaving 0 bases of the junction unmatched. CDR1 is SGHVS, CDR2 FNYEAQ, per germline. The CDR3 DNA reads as TGTGCCAGCAGCGGACAGGGGACTGAAGCTTTCCTT. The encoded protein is CASSGQGTEAFL.

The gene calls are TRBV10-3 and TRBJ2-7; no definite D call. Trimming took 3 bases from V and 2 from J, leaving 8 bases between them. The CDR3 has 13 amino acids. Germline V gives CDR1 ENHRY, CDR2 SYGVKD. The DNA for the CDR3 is TGTGCCATCAGTGAAGAAGTGGCCTACGAGCAGTACTTC. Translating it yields CAISEEVAYEQYF.

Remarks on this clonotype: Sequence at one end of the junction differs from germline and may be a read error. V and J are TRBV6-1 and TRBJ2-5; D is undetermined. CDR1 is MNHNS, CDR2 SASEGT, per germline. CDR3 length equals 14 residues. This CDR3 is CASSDAASKETQYF. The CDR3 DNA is TGCGCCAGCAGTGATGCGGCTTCAAAAGAGACCCAGTACTTC.

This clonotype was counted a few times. The CDR3 nucleotides read TGTGCCTGGAGTCGGGCGGGGAGGAACACTGAAGCTTTCTTT. The encoded protein is CAWSRAGRNTEAFF. The rearrangement joins TRBV30 to TRBJ1-1; D unresolved. The CDR3 covers 14 residues. Germline CDR1 GTSNPN, CDR2 SVGIG (reference sequence). The V end was cut by 2 bases, the J end by 1 base, with 11 bases between.

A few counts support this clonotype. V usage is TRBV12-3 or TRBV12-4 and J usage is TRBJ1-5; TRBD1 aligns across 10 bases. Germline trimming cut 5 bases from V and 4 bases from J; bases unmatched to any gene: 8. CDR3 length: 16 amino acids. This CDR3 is CASSPLPGQGNQPQHF. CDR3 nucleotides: TGTGCCAGCAGTCCTCTCCCGGGACAGGGGAATCAGCCCCAGCATTTT.

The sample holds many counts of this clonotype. Written as DNA, the CDR3 is TGTGCCAGCAGTTTGAGAGGACAGTTAGGGGCAAAACTGTTTTTT. Amino acid sequence: CASSLRGQLGAKLFF. The J gene is TRBJ1-4, the V gene TRBV12-3 or TRBV12-4; maybe TRBD1 (6 bases). This CDR3 region has 15 residues. Trimming pared 3 bases from V and 10 bases from J, leaving 18 bases between.

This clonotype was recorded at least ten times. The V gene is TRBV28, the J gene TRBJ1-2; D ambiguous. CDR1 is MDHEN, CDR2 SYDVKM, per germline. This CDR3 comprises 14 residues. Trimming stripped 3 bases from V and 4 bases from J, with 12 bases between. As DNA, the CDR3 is TGTGCCAGCAGTTTCGGGAGGGCGGTCTATGGCTACACCTTC. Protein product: CASSFGRAVYGYTF.

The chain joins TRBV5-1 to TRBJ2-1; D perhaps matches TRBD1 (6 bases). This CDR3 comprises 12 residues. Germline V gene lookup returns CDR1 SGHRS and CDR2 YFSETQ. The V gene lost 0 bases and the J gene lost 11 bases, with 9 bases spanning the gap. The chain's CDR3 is CASSLEQGQQFF. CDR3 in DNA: TGCGCCAGCAGCTTGGAACAGGGTCAGCAGTTCTTC.

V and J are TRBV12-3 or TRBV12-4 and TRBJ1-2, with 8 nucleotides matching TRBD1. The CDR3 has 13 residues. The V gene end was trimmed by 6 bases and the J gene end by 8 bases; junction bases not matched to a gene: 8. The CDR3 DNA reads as TGTGCCAGCAGCCGGGACAGGCCCCGAGGCTACACCTTC. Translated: CASSRDRPRGYTF.

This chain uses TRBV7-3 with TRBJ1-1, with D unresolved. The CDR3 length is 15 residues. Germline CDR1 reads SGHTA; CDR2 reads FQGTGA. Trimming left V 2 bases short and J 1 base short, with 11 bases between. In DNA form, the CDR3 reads TGTGCCAGCAGCTTAGATTCGAGCCGGAACACTGAAGCTTTCTTT. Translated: CASSLDSSRNTEAFF.

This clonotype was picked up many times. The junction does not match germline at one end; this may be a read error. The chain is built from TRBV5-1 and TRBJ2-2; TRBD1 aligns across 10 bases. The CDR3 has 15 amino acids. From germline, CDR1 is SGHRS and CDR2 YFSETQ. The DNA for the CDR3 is TGTGCCAGCAGTTTGACAGGGGGCAACACCGGGGAGCTGTTTTTT. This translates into CASSLTGGNTGELFF.

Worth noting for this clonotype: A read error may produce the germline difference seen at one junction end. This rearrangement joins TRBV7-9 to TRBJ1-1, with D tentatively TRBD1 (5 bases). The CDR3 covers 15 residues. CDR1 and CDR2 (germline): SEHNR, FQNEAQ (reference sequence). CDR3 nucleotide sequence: TGCGCCAGCAGCTTGAGATTTACAGGGAACACTGAAGCTTTCTTT. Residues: CASSLRFTGNTEAFF.

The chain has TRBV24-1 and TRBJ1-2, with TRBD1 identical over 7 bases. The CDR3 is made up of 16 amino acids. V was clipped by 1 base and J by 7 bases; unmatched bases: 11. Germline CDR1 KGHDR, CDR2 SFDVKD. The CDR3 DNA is TGTGCCACCAGTGATTTCGCGGGGACAGAAGTCGCTGGCTACACCTTC. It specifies CATSDFAGTEVAGYTF.

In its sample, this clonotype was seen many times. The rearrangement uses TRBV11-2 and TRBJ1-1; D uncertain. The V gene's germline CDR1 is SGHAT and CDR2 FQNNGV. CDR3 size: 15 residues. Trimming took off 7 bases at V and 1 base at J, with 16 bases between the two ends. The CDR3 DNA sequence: TGTGCCAGCACCGAGATAGGGTTTGGGAACACTGAAGCTTTCTTT. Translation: CASTEIGFGNTEAFF.

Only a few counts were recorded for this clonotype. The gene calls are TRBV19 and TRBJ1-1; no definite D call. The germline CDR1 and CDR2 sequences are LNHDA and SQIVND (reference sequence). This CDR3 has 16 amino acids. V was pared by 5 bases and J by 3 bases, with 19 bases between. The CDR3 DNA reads TGTGCCAGTAGTGTGGGGTGGGGAGTACAAGACACTGAAGCTTTCTTT. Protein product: CASSVGWGVQDTEAFF.

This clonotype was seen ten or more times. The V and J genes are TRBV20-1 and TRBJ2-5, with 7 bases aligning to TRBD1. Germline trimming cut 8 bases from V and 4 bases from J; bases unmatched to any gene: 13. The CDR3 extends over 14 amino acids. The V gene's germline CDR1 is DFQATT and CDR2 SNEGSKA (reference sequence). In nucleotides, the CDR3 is TGCAGTTCACCGGGACAGCCCCCGTCAGAGACCCAGTACTTC. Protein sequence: CSSPGQPPSETQYF.

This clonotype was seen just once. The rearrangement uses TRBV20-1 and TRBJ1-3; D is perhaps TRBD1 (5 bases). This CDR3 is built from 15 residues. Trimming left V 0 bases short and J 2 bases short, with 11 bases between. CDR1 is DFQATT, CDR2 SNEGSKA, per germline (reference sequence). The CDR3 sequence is CSARDRSGTGNTIYF. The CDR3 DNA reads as TGCAGTGCTAGAGATCGGTCAGGGACTGGAAACACCATATATTTT.

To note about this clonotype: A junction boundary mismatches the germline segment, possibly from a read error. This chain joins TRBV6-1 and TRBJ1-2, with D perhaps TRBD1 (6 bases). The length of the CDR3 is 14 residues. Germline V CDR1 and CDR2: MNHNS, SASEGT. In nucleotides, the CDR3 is TGTGCCAGCAGAGAAGAGGGGACAAACTATGGCTACACCTTC. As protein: CASREEGTNYGYTF.

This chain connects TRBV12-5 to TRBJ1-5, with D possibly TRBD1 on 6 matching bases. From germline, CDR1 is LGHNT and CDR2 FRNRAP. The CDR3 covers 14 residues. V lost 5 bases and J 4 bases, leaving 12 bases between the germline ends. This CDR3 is CASGVTGLNQPQHF. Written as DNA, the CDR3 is TGTGCTAGTGGTGTCACAGGGTTGAATCAGCCCCAGCATTTT.

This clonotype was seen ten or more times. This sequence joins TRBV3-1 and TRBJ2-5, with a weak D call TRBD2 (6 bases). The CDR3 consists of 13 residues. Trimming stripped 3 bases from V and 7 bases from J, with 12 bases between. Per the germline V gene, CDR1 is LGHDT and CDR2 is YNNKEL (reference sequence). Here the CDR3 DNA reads TGTGCCAGCAGCCAGGCGGAACTAGCGACCCAGTACTTC. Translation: CASSQAELATQYF.

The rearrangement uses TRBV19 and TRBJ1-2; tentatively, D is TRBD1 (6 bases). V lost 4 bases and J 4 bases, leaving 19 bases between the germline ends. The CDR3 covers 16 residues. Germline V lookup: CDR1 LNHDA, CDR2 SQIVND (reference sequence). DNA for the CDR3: TGTGCCAGTAGTACAGAAAGGACAGCGTACAGCTATGGCTACACCTTC. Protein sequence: CASSTERTAYSYGYTF.

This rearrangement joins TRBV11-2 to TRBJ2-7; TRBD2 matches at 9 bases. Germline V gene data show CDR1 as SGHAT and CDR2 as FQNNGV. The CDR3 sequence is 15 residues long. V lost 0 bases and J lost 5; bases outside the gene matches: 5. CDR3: CASSLEAGGPDEQYF. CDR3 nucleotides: TGTGCCAGCAGCTTAGAGGCGGGAGGGCCGGACGAGCAGTACTTC.

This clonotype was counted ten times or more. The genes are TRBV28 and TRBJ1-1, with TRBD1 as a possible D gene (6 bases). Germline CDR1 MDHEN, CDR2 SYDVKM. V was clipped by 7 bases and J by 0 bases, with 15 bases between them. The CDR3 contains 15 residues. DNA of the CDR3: TGTGCCAGCACTCCACCGGGACACCTGAACACTGAAGCTTTCTTT. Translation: CASTPPGHLNTEAFF. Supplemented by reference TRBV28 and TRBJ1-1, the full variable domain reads DVKVTQSSRYLVKRTGEKVFLECVQDMDHENMFWYRQDPGLGLRLIYFSYDVKMKEKGDIPEGYSVSREKKERFSLILESASTNQTSMYLCASTPPGHLNTEAFFGQGTRLTVV.